This TCR beta chain appears in the sequencing data of a study of memory CD8 T cells in hepatitis C reinfection. Study-wide background: After reinfection, a couple of primary-infection resolvers became chronically infected. Samples before reinfection came 55 to 20 weeks prior to detection.

The table came from immunoSEQ multiplex PCR; TCRdb's copy has only in-frame clones and leaves some out. The sample has just over 50,000 clones; 89% are singletons. Study-wide points: With four or five donors, public clonotype conclusions could not be definitive.

Time point specified: pre-reinfection, 55 to 20 weeks before reinfection detection. Sorted cells were sequenced directly ex vivo without any in vitro expansion. A couple of donors provided sorted CD3+ CD8+ CD45RO- naive CD8 T cells at all three reinfection time points. The CDR3 consists of 15 residues. Trimming at V came to 1 base and at J to 1 base, leaving 4 bases not matched to a gene. CDR1 SGHRS and CDR2 YFSETQ come from the germline V gene. This clone has just one count. Its target is not known. This clonotype was sampled from a man between 18 and 29 years old with hepatitis C virus infection. Sequencing was carried out using naive CD8+ T cells sorted from blood. The chain employs TRBV5-1 and TRBJ2-5, with TRBD2 matching 7 bases. CDR3 in DNA: TGCGCCAGCAGCTTGAGCGAGCGGGGCCAAGAGACCCAGTACTTC. The encoded protein is CASSLSERGQETQYF. Using reference TRBV5-1 and TRBJ2-5 for the parts outside the CDR3, the full variable domain is KAGVTQTPRYLIKTRGQQVTLSCSPISGHRSVSWYQQTPGQGLQFLFEYFSETQRNKGNFPGRFSGRQFSNSRSEMNVSTLELGDSALYLCASSLSERGQETQYFGPGTRLLVL.